This T cell receptor (beta chain) is drawn from a study of radiotherapy plus CTLA-4 blockade in lung cancer. For this clone: Its antigen is unidentified.

Measured with immunoSEQ multiplex PCR; TCRdb has only the in-frame clones, and not every one. The profile shows about 49,000 clones, 76% of them singletons. The trim removed 1 base at V and 1 base at J, leaving 0 bases unmatched. The CDR3 has 16 residues. CDR1 and CDR2 from the germline V gene are SGHRS and YFSETQ. Study outcomes and limitations: Among reported predictors of response, early blood T cell clone dynamics with interferon-beta performed best. Some TCR clones had been derived from tumors. These clones expanded in peripheral blood after radiotherapy plus ipilimumab.

Focal radiation was given together with CTLA-4 blockade (ipilimumab) to patients with chemo-refractory metastatic non-small-cell lung cancer. This TCR was recovered from a human donor with non-small cell lung cancer who had stable disease on radiotherapy plus ipilimumab. The rearrangement links TRBV5-1 to TRBJ2-1; 12 bases agree with TRBD2. The sequencing here drew on peripheral blood, taken from a patient treated with radiotherapy plus ipilimumab. The CDR3 region has the DNA TGCGCCAGCAGCTTGACTAGCGGGGGGTCCTACAATGAGCAGTTCTTC. Its translation is CASSLTSGGSYNEQFF. Drawing the rest from reference TRBV5-1 and TRBJ2-1, the complete variable domain is KAGVTQTPRYLIKTRGQQVTLSCSPISGHRSVSWYQQTPGQGLQFLFEYFSETQRNKGNFPGRFSGRQFSNSRSEMNVSTLELGDSALYLCASSLTSGGSYNEQFFGPGTRLTVL.